These T cell receptor beta chains were read from a single sample in a study of T cells in Graves' hyperthyroidism and ophthalmopathy. MiXCR, applied by TCRdb to the multiplex PCR reads, yields one record per CDR3 protein. The sample contains under 350,000 distinct CDR3 sequences, 18% of which appear only once. The specimen sequenced was blood. The receptors stem from a woman between 45 and 65 years old with Graves' hyperthyroidism. Both conserved end residues are part of each CDR3. The D gene is left open where the match is weak. Size is omitted from some rows. Given values are once, few, many or a class for expanded clones.

D gene: -; CDR3 length: 10; V gene: TRBV20-1; J gene: TRBJ2-7; clone size: -; CDR3 DNA: TGCAGTGTACTAGCCTACGAGCAGTACTTC; CDR3 protein: CSVLAYEQYF
D gene: TRBD1; CDR3 length: 13; V gene: TRBV28; J gene: TRBJ2-3; clone size: few; CDR3 DNA: TGTGCCAGCGGACAGGGGGCCCCAGATACGCAGTATTTT; CDR3 protein: CASGQGAPDTQYF
D gene: -; CDR3 length: 14; V gene: TRBV9; J gene: TRBJ1-5; clone size: -; CDR3 DNA: TGTGCCAGCAGCGTAGCTGGGGGATCGGAGCCCCAGCATTTT; CDR3 protein: CASSVAGGSEPQHF
D gene: -; CDR3 length: 13; V gene: TRBV6-1; J gene: TRBJ2-1; clone size: few; CDR3 DNA: TGTGCCAGCACCTCGGGTGGGGGCAATGAGCAGTTCTTC; CDR3 protein: CASTSGGGNEQFF
D gene: -; CDR3 length: 14; V gene: TRBV6-1; J gene: TRBJ2-2; clone size: few; CDR3 DNA: TGTGCCAGCAGGCCGGGACATAACACCGGGGAGCTGTTTTTT; CDR3 protein: CASRPGHNTGELFF
D gene: -; CDR3 length: 14; V gene: TRBV30; J gene: TRBJ1-4; clone size: -; CDR3 DNA: TGTGCCTGGGCCCACAGGGATCCTAATGAAAAACTGTTTTTT; CDR3 protein: CAWAHRDPNEKLFF
D gene: -; CDR3 length: 14; V gene: TRBV7-6; J gene: TRBJ2-3; clone size: few; CDR3 DNA: TGTGCCAGCAGCTTTCAGGGGAGGTCAGATACGCAGTATTTT; CDR3 protein: CASSFQGRSDTQYF
D gene: -; CDR3 length: 15; V gene: TRBV5-1; J gene: TRBJ1-6; clone size: few; CDR3 DNA: TGCGCCAGCAGCTTGGGATTTGGGTATAATTCACCCCTCCACTTT; CDR3 protein: CASSLGFGYNSPLHF
D gene: -; CDR3 length: 12; V gene: TRBV6-1; J gene: TRBJ2-3; clone size: -; CDR3 DNA: TGTGCCAGCAGTGAAGTCTCCGATACGCAGTATTTT; CDR3 protein: CASSEVSDTQYF
D gene: -; CDR3 length: 14; V gene: TRBV25-1; J gene: TRBJ2-3; clone size: -; CDR3 DNA: TGTGCCAGCAGTGAAACATCGATCACAGATACGCAGTATTTT; CDR3 protein: CASSETSITDTQYF
D gene: TRBD1; CDR3 length: 14; V gene: TRBV20-1; J gene: TRBJ1-2; clone size: many; CDR3 DNA: TGCAGTGCTAGGAAGGACGCAGGGGGGCGAGGCTACACCTTC; CDR3 protein: CSARKDAGGRGYTF
D gene: -; CDR3 length: 21; V gene: TRBV30; J gene: TRBJ1-3; clone size: few; CDR3 DNA: TGTGCCTGGAGTGACCCTTATATCCCGGGGGCCTTGATCTCCTCTGGAAACACCATATATTTT; CDR3 protein: CAWSDPYIPGALISSGNTIYF
D gene: -; CDR3 length: 17; V gene: TRBV4-1; J gene: TRBJ2-2; clone size: many; CDR3 DNA: TGCGCCAGCAGCCAAGAGTCCGGGTTTTGGAGGGCCGGGGAGCTGTTTTTT; CDR3 protein: CASSQESGFWRAGELFF
D gene: -; CDR3 length: 16; V gene: TRBV11-2; J gene: TRBJ2-1; clone size: many; CDR3 DNA: TGTGCCGGCAGCTTAGGCGGGGTGGGGTTCTACAATGAGCAGTTCTTC; CDR3 protein: CAGSLGGVGFYNEQFF
D gene: -; CDR3 length: 13; V gene: TRBV3-1; J gene: TRBJ1-2; clone size: -; CDR3 DNA: TGTGCCAGCAGCCTAGCCCCTAGGCAAGGCTACACCTTC; CDR3 protein: CASSLAPRQGYTF
D gene: -; CDR3 length: 12; V gene: TRBV2; J gene: TRBJ2-5; clone size: many; CDR3 DNA: TGTGCCAGCAACGGCAATGGAGAGACCCAGTACTTC; CDR3 protein: CASNGNGETQYF
D gene: -; CDR3 length: 12; V gene: TRBV20-1; J gene: TRBJ2-1; clone size: few; CDR3 DNA: TGCAGTGCTAGGAACGGGGTCAATGAGCAGTTCTTC; CDR3 protein: CSARNGVNEQFF
D gene: TRBD2; CDR3 length: 14; V gene: TRBV12-3/TRBV12-4; J gene: TRBJ2-1; clone size: many; CDR3 DNA: TGTGCCAGCAGTTTATCGCTAGCGGCGGTGGAGCAGTTCTTC; CDR3 protein: CASSLSLAAVEQFF
D gene: TRBD2; CDR3 length: 16; V gene: TRBV27; J gene: TRBJ2-3; clone size: many; CDR3 DNA: TGTGCCAGCTACTCCGGACTAGCGGGGGTCGCAGATACGCAGTATTTT; CDR3 protein: CASYSGLAGVADTQYF
D gene: TRBD2; CDR3 length: 16; V gene: TRBV15; J gene: TRBJ2-7; clone size: -; CDR3 DNA: TGTGCCACCAGCAGAGATTTAGCGGGAGAGACCTACGAGCAGTACTTC; CDR3 protein: CATSRDLAGETYEQYF
D gene: TRBD2; CDR3 length: 15; V gene: TRBV20-1; J gene: TRBJ2-7; clone size: many; CDR3 DNA: TGCAGTGCTAGAGACCTCCAGCGGGAGAGGTACGAGCAGTACTTC; CDR3 protein: CSARDLQRERYEQYF
D gene: -; CDR3 length: 14; V gene: TRBV3-1; J gene: TRBJ2-5; clone size: -; CDR3 DNA: TGTGCCAGCAGCCAAGTCGGGCAGGGAGAGACCCAGTACTTC; CDR3 protein: CASSQVGQGETQYF
D gene: TRBD1; CDR3 length: 12; V gene: TRBV6-1; J gene: TRBJ2-7; clone size: -; CDR3 DNA: TGTGCCAGCAGGTATACAGGGGTCGAGCAGTACTTC; CDR3 protein: CASRYTGVEQYF
D gene: -; CDR3 length: 16; V gene: TRBV7-3; J gene: TRBJ1-5; clone size: once; CDR3 DNA: TGTGCCAGCAGATCTTTTGGAGGTTATAGCAATCAGCCCCAGCATTTT; CDR3 protein: CASRSFGGYSNQPQHF
D gene: -; CDR3 length: 13; V gene: TRBV28; J gene: TRBJ2-4; clone size: -; CDR3 DNA: TGTGCCAGCAGTTTGCCCGGGACTCCAATTCCCCACTTC; CDR3 protein: CASSLPGTPIPHF
D gene: TRBD2; CDR3 length: 17; V gene: TRBV9; J gene: TRBJ2-2; clone size: -; CDR3 DNA: TGTGCCAGCAGCGTAGGACTAGCGGGAGGGCCGTCCGGGGAGCTGTTTTTT; CDR3 protein: CASSVGLAGGPSGELFF
D gene: -; CDR3 length: 15; V gene: TRBV12-3/TRBV12-4; J gene: TRBJ1-1; clone size: few; CDR3 DNA: TGTGCCAGCAGCACAGGAAACTCCGTTAGCACTGAAGCTTTCTTT; CDR3 protein: CASSTGNSVSTEAFF
D gene: -; CDR3 length: 11; V gene: TRBV2; J gene: TRBJ2-5; clone size: -; CDR3 DNA: TGTGCCAGCGGCCCGAGGGAGACCCAGTACTTC; CDR3 protein: CASGPRETQYF
D gene: -; CDR3 length: 12; V gene: TRBV30; J gene: TRBJ2-1; clone size: -; CDR3 DNA: TGTGCCTGGACTCTATCCTACAATGAGCAGTTCTTC; CDR3 protein: CAWTLSYNEQFF
D gene: TRBD2; CDR3 length: 14; V gene: TRBV20-1; J gene: TRBJ2-1; clone size: few; CDR3 DNA: TGCAGTGCTAGGGTAGCGGGAGGTACCTATGAGCAGTTCTTC; CDR3 protein: CSARVAGGTYEQFF
D gene: -; CDR3 length: 14; V gene: TRBV27; J gene: TRBJ1-1; clone size: few; CDR3 DNA: TGTGCCAGCAGTTTACGGCACAGGGACACTGAAGCTTTCTTT; CDR3 protein: CASSLRHRDTEAFF
D gene: -; CDR3 length: 13; V gene: TRBV5-1; J gene: TRBJ1-1; clone size: few; CDR3 DNA: TGCGCCAGCCGCCGTCAGGGCGACACTGAAGCTTTCTTT; CDR3 protein: CASRRQGDTEAFF
D gene: -; CDR3 length: 12; V gene: TRBV28; J gene: TRBJ1-2; clone size: few; CDR3 DNA: TGTGCCACCGCGGACCGTATCTATGGCTACACCTTC; CDR3 protein: CATADRIYGYTF
D gene: -; CDR3 length: 15; V gene: TRBV12-3/TRBV12-4; J gene: TRBJ1-3; clone size: few; CDR3 DNA: TGTGCCAGCAGTTTACAGGCTATAACTGGAAACACCATATATTTT; CDR3 protein: CASSLQAITGNTIYF
D gene: -; CDR3 length: 15; V gene: TRBV10-3; J gene: TRBJ2-1; clone size: many; CDR3 DNA: TGTGCCATCAGTGAGTCGGAGGGGGCATGGAATGAGCAGTTCTTC; CDR3 protein: CAISESEGAWNEQFF
D gene: TRBD1; CDR3 length: 16; V gene: TRBV7-2; J gene: TRBJ2-2; clone size: -; CDR3 DNA: TGTGCCAGCAGCTTATATCCAGGGGGGAACACCGGGGAGCTGTTTTTT; CDR3 protein: CASSLYPGGNTGELFF
D gene: -; CDR3 length: 16; V gene: TRBV18; J gene: TRBJ1-3; clone size: -; CDR3 DNA: TGTGCCAGCTCACCATTACAGGAGTTCTCTGGAAACACCATATATTTT; CDR3 protein: CASSPLQEFSGNTIYF
D gene: -; CDR3 length: 14; V gene: TRBV7-9; J gene: TRBJ2-7; clone size: few; CDR3 DNA: TGTGCCAGCAGCTTAGAGGGGTGGTTGTACGAGCAGTACTTC; CDR3 protein: CASSLEGWLYEQYF
D gene: TRBD2; CDR3 length: 14; V gene: TRBV20-1; J gene: TRBJ2-1; clone size: -; CDR3 DNA: TGCAGTGCTAGAGGAGCGGGGGGGCCGGGAGAGCAGTTCTTC; CDR3 protein: CSARGAGGPGEQFF
D gene: TRBD1; CDR3 length: 15; V gene: TRBV2; J gene: TRBJ1-6; clone size: many; CDR3 DNA: TGTGCCAGCAGACCGGGACAGGAGTTTAATTCACCCCTCCACTTT; CDR3 protein: CASRPGQEFNSPLHF
D gene: -; CDR3 length: 13; V gene: TRBV3-1; J gene: TRBJ1-1; clone size: many; CDR3 DNA: TGTGCCAGCAGCCAAGAACGGTGGACTGAAGCTTTCTTT; CDR3 protein: CASSQERWTEAFF
D gene: -; CDR3 length: 16; V gene: TRBV20-1; J gene: TRBJ2-2; clone size: many; CDR3 DNA: TGCAGTGCTAGAGATATGCAGGACCTGAACACCGGGGAGCTGTTTTTT; CDR3 protein: CSARDMQDLNTGELFF
D gene: -; CDR3 length: 13; V gene: TRBV18; J gene: TRBJ1-2; clone size: many; CDR3 DNA: TGTGCCAGCTCAGCGGACAGACAAGGAGGCTACACCTTC; CDR3 protein: CASSADRQGGYTF
D gene: TRBD2; CDR3 length: 13; V gene: TRBV11-2; J gene: TRBJ2-7; clone size: many; CDR3 DNA: TGTGCCAGCAGCTCGGGACTAGACTACGAGCAGTACTTC; CDR3 protein: CASSSGLDYEQYF
D gene: -; CDR3 length: 15; V gene: TRBV5-1; J gene: TRBJ1-4; clone size: few; CDR3 DNA: TGCGCCAGCAGCTTGGCCTCAGGGGTGAGCGAAAAACTGTTTTTT; CDR3 protein: CASSLASGVSEKLFF
D gene: TRBD1; CDR3 length: 14; V gene: TRBV7-9; J gene: TRBJ2-5; clone size: -; CDR3 DNA: TGTGCCAGCAGCCGCAGGACAGGCGAGGAGACCCAGTACTTC; CDR3 protein: CASSRRTGEETQYF
D gene: TRBD1; CDR3 length: 17; V gene: TRBV19; J gene: TRBJ1-5; clone size: -; CDR3 DNA: TGTGCGAGTAGTCCTCGGCAGGGACAGACCAGCAATCAGCCCCAGCATTTT; CDR3 protein: CASSPRQGQTSNQPQHF
D gene: TRBD1; CDR3 length: 15; V gene: TRBV5-1; J gene: TRBJ2-3; clone size: -; CDR3 DNA: TGCGCCAGCAGCGTTACAGGGGGAGCCACAGATACGCAGTATTTT; CDR3 protein: CASSVTGGATDTQYF